This record concerns one TCR beta chain sequence. What this receptor recognizes is not known. Base qualities were left out, and no much larger clone turns up one base away. These data originate in a study of T cells in Graves' hyperthyroidism and ophthalmopathy (dated by TCRdb to the late 2010s). Looking at the study overall: To identify distinguishing TCR V-J signatures, a discovery cohort of 90 to 100 patients was used, comprising 40 to 45 with Graves' ophthalmopathy and roughly 60 with stable Graves' hyperthyroidism. Prospective prediction of ophthalmopathy was tested in an independent validation cohort consisting of 18 hyperthyroidism patients and 17 patients who later progressed to ophthalmopathy. The 100 or so discovery patients were randomly split 7:3 into training and test sets. In addition, the study compared T-cell repertoires in thyroid tissue and in blood from about 6 Graves' hyperthyroidism patients. After blood sampling, hyperthyroidism patients were treated with methimazole at a starting dose of 30 mg daily, and ophthalmopathy patients were treated with high-dose intravenous methylprednisolone. The paper reports TCR Vbeta CDR3 sequencing of approximately 140 peripheral blood samples: under 45 ophthalmopathy, over 70 hyperthyroidism and around 17 progressor patients.

A patient counted as having stable Graves' hyperthyroidism if no progression to ophthalmopathy occurred over 18 months of follow-up. Hyperthyroidism patients were newly diagnosed, with disease duration under 2 months, and aged 18 to 65 years. The study excluded patients with uncontrolled infections, other autoimmune diseases, pregnancy or lactation. Diagnoses were based on clinical symptoms, serum thyroxine and TRAb, thyroid ultrasound and orbital computed tomography. Total RNA was extracted with Trizol reagent, and quality was checked on an Agilent 2100 Bioanalyzer. The TCR beta CDR3 regions were amplified from RNA transcripts. The TCR CDR3 was subjected to a first round of RT-PCR using the HTBI primer set and the Qiagen OneStep RT-PCR kit. A second multiplex PCR round built the libraries, followed by size selection and purification. Sequencing of the libraries was done on an Illumina HiSeq2000 using paired-end 100 bp reads. Per the original workflow: SOAPnuke was used to process the raw data, removing reads that contained adapters or uncalled bases, had a mean Phred below 15, or lacked an exact match to the constant primer or identifier. High-quality paired reads were merged using COPE v1.2.5, and each unique nucleotide sequence was defined as a clonotype. MiTCR v1.1 was used to align the clonotypes against IMGT TRBV, TRBD and TRBJ reference segments. The analysis was restricted to V-J combinations with a frequency above 0.0001, which together covered 99.2% of the repertoires. A TCS score was defined as the ratio of F50 (clonal expansion) to E x V (chaos), with BLOSUM62-based TCRdist applied between CDR3 peptides within each V-J. Welch's t-statistics and random forest reduced fewer than 600 V-J features to under 15, which were used in a naive Bayes classifier (R e1071). Using fastp trimming at Q25 and MiXCR clonotype assembly, TCRdb reanalyzed the public sequencing data and kept in-frame beta chains. Rows matching on CDR3 protein sequence are summarized as one entry with the most common DNA and genes. The V and J calls and clone size come from TCRdb's table, not from the authors' own analysis. The sample table contains about 540,000 distinct CDR3 sequences; only one count was recorded for 46% of them. The ten largest clones take up approximately 8.2% of the sample.

V has 0 bases trimmed and J has 6 bases trimmed; junction bases matching no gene number 3. CDR1 SGHRS and CDR2 YFSETQ were looked up in the germline V gene. The CDR3 contains 16 residues, cysteine and phenylalanine counted. Of the read, only the CDR3 DNA is kept; its 48 bases are in frame from base 1. Summary of the overall study and its limitations: A 13 V-J signature model separated ophthalmopathy from stable hyperthyroidism, with approximately 87% sensitivity and approximately 81% specificity in cross-validation and 80%/75% in testing. No statistical method was used to set the sample size in advance, and investigators knew the group allocation. Most expanded thyroid clonotypes (frequency above 0.001) were also detected in blood, a finding suggesting that blood repertoires may reflect thyroid immune responses. In validation, progression to ophthalmopathy was predicted by the model with 55% to 71% sensitivity and about 72% specificity, a median of roughly 6.4 months before onset.

This chain joins TRBV5-1 to TRBJ2-2; TRBD2 aligns with 12 central bases. Sequencing input: peripheral blood or thyroid tissue (not recorded which). The TCR sequence derives from a woman between 18 and 30 years old with Graves' hyperthyroidism. Donor details come from another sample of the same person, matched by shared clones. The DNA sequence is TGCGCCAGCAGCTTGGGACTAGCGGGAGACCCCGGGGAGCTGTTTTTT. Translated, it gives CASSLGLAGDPGELFF. With the portions outside the CDR3 filled from the reference TRBV5-1 and TRBJ2-2 genes, the complete variable region becomes KAGVTQTPRYLIKTRGQQVTLSCSPISGHRSVSWYQQTPGQGLQFLFEYFSETQRNKGNFPGRFSGRQFSNSRSEMNVSTLELGDSALYLCASSLGLAGDPGELFFGEGSRLTVL.